The clone carrying this T cell receptor beta chain was seen only a few times. Its antigen is not known. This sample is part of a study of T-cell memory formation after mild COVID-19. Notes on the study in general: Second-wave clones peaking on day 37 lacked confirmed SARS-CoV-2 specificity.

The CDR3 has 15 residues. CDR1 is SGHRS and CDR2 is YFSETQ in the germline V gene. With 4 bases clipped from V and 7 bases from J, the junction kept 9 bases outside the gene matches. Constant-segment primers and 5'RACE yielded cDNA libraries for TCR alpha and TCR beta, each carrying sample barcodes and UMIs. TCRdb re-analysed the 5' RACE reads in MiXCR, keeping a single row per CDR3 protein. The sample has around 250,000 distinct CDR3 sequences; about 16% are singletons. The V and J genes are TRBV5-1 and TRBJ1-4; 8 bases line up with TRBD1. Sequencing input: PBMCs or a T cell subset sorted from them (not recorded which). This receptor was taken from a man between 18 and 35 years old who had mild COVID-19 (a few samples of this study predate the infection). Cell type and time point are not known. In nucleotides, the CDR3 is TGCGCCAGCAGCCACCGGGACAGGTCGAGTGAAAAACTGTTTTTT. This codes for CASSHRDRSSEKLFF.